The 17 T cell receptor beta chains presented below share a single source sample, sequenced in a study of blood T cell repertoires in COVID-19. The assay was immunoSEQ multiplex PCR, and TCRdb's table has in-frame clones only and misses some. Seen here are a few hundred thousand clones, approximately 83% observed once, and the top ten hold roughly 2.3%. Sequenced: PBMCs or T cells enriched from blood (not recorded which). The receptors shown here come from a man under 40 who had recovered from COVID-19.

The V gene is TRBV7-3, the J gene TRBJ2-2; perhaps TRBD1 as D (6 bases). This CDR3 region has 14 residues. Germline V gives CDR1 SGHTA, CDR2 FQGTGA. Trimming took 2 bases from V and 3 from J, leaving 7 bases between them. CDR3 bases: TGTGCCAGCAGCTTATACAGGGACACCGGGGAGCTGTTTTTT. It encodes CASSLYRDTGELFF. Full variable domain (missing parts from reference TRBV7-3 and TRBJ2-2): GAGVSQTPSNKVTEKGKYVELRCDPISGHTALYWYRQSLGQGPEFLIYFQGTGAADDSGLPNDRFFAVRPEGSVSTLKIQRTERGDSAVYLCASSLYRDTGELFFGEGSRLTVL.

The chain links TRBV5-8 to TRBJ1-5; 8 bases align to TRBD1. V trimming: 2 bases; J trimming: 6 bases; junction bases outside the gene matches: 7. Germline CDR1 SGHTS, CDR2 YDEGEE. This CDR3 comprises 15 residues. This CDR3 reads CASSFEQGGGQPQHF. Written as DNA, the CDR3 is TGTGCCAGCAGCTTCGAACAGGGGGGGGGTCAGCCCCAGCATTTT. The whole variable domain, filled in from reference TRBV5-8 and TRBJ1-5, reads EAGVTQSPTHLIKTRGQQATLRCSPISGHTSVYWYQQALGLGLQFLLWYDEGEERNRGNFPPRFSGRQFPNYSSELNVNALELEDSALYLCASSFEQGGGQPQHFGDGTRLSIL.

This sequence joins TRBV24-1 and TRBJ2-2; 8 bases are shared with TRBD1. The germline V gene has CDR1 KGHDR and CDR2 SFDVKD. Germline trimming cut 4 bases from V and 9 bases from J; bases unmatched to any gene: 6. The CDR3 length is 14 residues. The chain's CDR3 is CATSDPDRAWELFF. DNA for the CDR3: TGTGCCACCAGTGACCCGGACAGGGCTTGGGAGCTGTTTTTT.

The chain is built from TRBV30 and TRBJ2-1; D uncertain. CDR1 and CDR2 (germline): GTSNPN, SVGIG (reference sequence). Trimming removed 0 bases from V and 4 bases from J, with 10 bases in between. CDR3 length: 14 amino acids. Here the CDR3 DNA reads TGTGCCTGGAGTGTTCTGACTGGATACAATGAGCAGTTCTTC. Encoded protein: CAWSVLTGYNEQFF.

V is TRBV7-3 and J is TRBJ2-2, with a weak D call TRBD1 (5 bases). V lost 6 bases and J lost 3, with 14 bases in between. The CDR3 extends over 15 amino acids. Germline V gene lookup returns CDR1 SGHTA and CDR2 FQGTGA. The CDR3 DNA reads as TGTGCCAGCAGGTCCTACTCACAGGACACCGGGGAGCTGTTTTTT. It encodes CASRSYSQDTGELFF. The whole variable domain, filled in from reference TRBV7-3 and TRBJ2-2, reads GAGVSQTPSNKVTEKGKYVELRCDPISGHTALYWYRQSLGQGPEFLIYFQGTGAADDSGLPNDRFFAVRPEGSVSTLKIQRTERGDSAVYLCASRSYSQDTGELFFGEGSRLTVL.

The CDR3 reads CASSLRGINQPQHF. For the CDR3, the DNA is TGTGCCAGCAGCCTCAGGGGGATCAATCAGCCCCAGCATTTT. This chain links TRBV27 with TRBJ1-5; 7 nucleotides line up with TRBD1. V shed 6 bases, J shed 3 bases, and the junction held 5 bases outside the gene matches. Germline V gene data show CDR1 as MNHEY and CDR2 as SMNVEV (reference sequence). This CDR3 spans 14 amino acids.

The chain employs TRBV7-2 and TRBJ2-7, with D uncertain. CDR1 is SGHTA, CDR2 FQGNSA, per germline. The CDR3 totals 14 residues. V lost 1 base, J lost 2 bases, and 9 bases lay in between. CDR3 sequence: CASSLVATAYEQYF. CDR3 sequence (DNA): TGTGCCAGCAGCTTAGTTGCAACAGCCTACGAGCAGTACTTC.

The rearrangement uses TRBV5-6 and TRBJ1-2, with D possibly being TRBD1 (5 bases). CDR1 SGHDT and CDR2 YYEEEE come from the germline V gene. Trimming removed 0 bases from V and 14 bases from J, with 17 bases in between. The CDR3 loop spans 13 amino acids. The CDR3 sequence: CASSLDPRSGGTF. Written as DNA, the CDR3 is TGTGCCAGCAGCTTGGACCCCCGCTCCGGGGGGACCTTC.

The genes are TRBV7-8 and TRBJ2-7, with TRBD2 as a possible D gene (6 bases). The CDR3 has 17 amino acids. Trimming removed 6 bases from V and 3 bases from J, with 24 bases in between. Looked up from germline, CDR1 is SGHVS and CDR2 is FQNEAQ. CDR3 region: CASSKRVRVGGNYEQYF. The DNA of the CDR3 is TGTGCCAGCAGTAAAAGGGTCCGGGTTGGAGGGAACTACGAGCAGTACTTC.

The CDR3 sequence is CATSPAGGNNEKLFF. The CDR3 nucleotides are TGTGCCACCAGTCCCGCCGGGGGGAATAATGAAAAACTGTTTTTT. The genes are TRBV24-1 and TRBJ1-4; D perhaps matches TRBD1 (5 bases). Trimming left V 6 bases short and J 4 bases short, with 14 bases between. Germline CDR1 and CDR2: KGHDR and SFDVKD. CDR3 length equals 15 residues.

The chain uses TRBV20-1 and TRBJ1-2, with TRBD1 as a possible D gene (6 bases). Trimming took off 7 bases at V and 6 bases at J, with 9 bases between the two ends. The germline CDR1 and CDR2 sequences are DFQATT and SNEGSKA (reference sequence). This CDR3 is 10 amino acids long. CDR3: CSVDSHGYTF. As DNA, the CDR3 is TGCAGTGTGGACAGCCATGGCTACACCTTC.

This rearrangement joins TRBV10-1 to TRBJ2-3; 13 bases match TRBD2. The CDR3 length is 16 residues. Germline assignment: CDR1 WNHNN and CDR2 SYGVQD (reference sequence). V gave up 6 bases and J gave up 4 bases; unmatched junction bases: 7. CDR3 protein: CASRGLAGPDADTQYF. CDR3 nucleotides: TGCGCCAGCAGGGGACTAGCGGGGCCGGATGCAGATACGCAGTATTTT.

The chain combines TRBV19 with TRBJ2-7; possible D gene TRBD2, 5 bases. The CDR3 spans 11 residues. Trimming left V 6 bases short and J 5 bases short, with 8 bases between. The germline V gene has CDR1 LNHDA and CDR2 SQIVND (reference sequence). CDR3 nucleotide sequence: TGTGCCAGTAGGAGCGGAGACGAGCAGTACTTC. Protein product: CASRSGDEQYF.

The chain joins TRBV3-1 (or the pseudogene TRBV3-2) to TRBJ1-2; 10 positions match TRBD1. Trimming at V came to 4 bases and at J to 1 base, leaving 3 bases not matched to a gene. The CDR3 length is 15 residues. Per the germline V gene, CDR1 is LGHDT and CDR2 is YNNKEL (reference sequence). CDR3 bases: TGTGCCAGCAGCCCGAGGACAGGGGGTAACTATGGCTACACCTTC. Protein product: CASSPRTGGNYGYTF.

The chain couples TRBV7-9 to TRBJ2-5; 9 bases align to TRBD1. This CDR3 contains 16 residues. V trimming: 5 bases; J trimming: 5 bases; junction bases outside the gene matches: 12. Per germline, CDR1 SEHNR and CDR2 FQNEAQ (reference sequence). The chain's CDR3 is CASSPRPGQGDETQYF. The CDR3 nucleotides are TGTGCCAGCAGCCCTCGACCGGGACAGGGAGATGAGACCCAGTACTTC. Full variable domain (rest looked up from reference TRBV7-9 and TRBJ2-5): DTGVSQNPRHKITKRGQNVTFRCDPISEHNRLYWYRQTLGQGPEFLTYFQNEAQLEKSRLLSDRFSAERPKGSFSTLEIQRTEQGDSAMYLCASSPRPGQGDETQYFGPGTRLLVL.

Only one count was recorded for this clone. This chain links TRBV5-1 with TRBJ2-5; D may be TRBD1 (6 bases). CDR1 and CDR2 (germline): SGHRS, YFSETQ. Trimming cost V 4 bases and J 1 base, with 17 bases left between them. The length of the CDR3 is 16 residues. Here the CDR3 DNA reads TGCGCCAGCAGCACCGACCCACAGGGCAGCCAAGAGACCCAGTACTTC. Translating gives CASSTDPQGSQETQYF.

J is TRBJ1-6 and V is TRBV7-9; D is perhaps TRBD1 (6 bases). This CDR3 contains 15 residues. The V end was cut by 4 bases, the J end by 7 bases, with 14 bases between. Germline CDR1 SEHNR, CDR2 FQNEAQ (reference sequence). In nucleotides, the CDR3 is TGTGCCAGCAGCTGGTCGTACAGGGAGAATTCACCCCTCCACTTT. This sequence encodes CASSWSYRENSPLHF. The whole variable domain, filled in from reference TRBV7-9 and TRBJ1-6, reads DTGVSQNPRHKITKRGQNVTFRCDPISEHNRLYWYRQTLGQGPEFLTYFQNEAQLEKSRLLSDRFSAERPKGSFSTLEIQRTEQGDSAMYLCASSWSYRENSPLHFGNGTRLTVT.